This section outlines one TCR beta chain sequence together with its context. Its antigen is not known. This entry is derived from a study of identical twins. Regarding the study as a whole: Compared with unrelated sharing, twin-shared out-of-frame alpha sequences had more low-probability sequences.

Each CDR3 protein gets one entry after TCRdb re-called the 5' RACE reads with MiXCR. Of over 500,000 distinct CDR3 sequences in the sample, 20% to 25% were seen once. Trimming left V 3 bases short and J 0 bases short, with 12 bases between. The CDR3 length is 14 residues. The germline gives CDR1 DFQATT, CDR2 SNEGSKA (reference sequence). These data also formed part of another study, on T cells expressing NK-cell markers. This second report adds: With an anti-gamma-delta TCR antibody, sorting in several experiments was kept to alpha-beta TCR T cells. Where a handful of donors were concerned, these clonotypes also led the CD3+CD56-NKG2C+ fraction.

Sequenced sample: CD4+ T cells sorted from blood. This sequence originates from a young woman in good health. The V call is TRBV20-1, the J call TRBJ2-7; weak D call: TRBD1 (6 bases). The CDR3 nucleotides read TGCAGTGCTAGTGTACAGGGTCCCTCCTACGAGCAGTACTTC. Amino acid sequence: CSASVQGPSYEQYF.